These 8 T cell receptor beta chains came from one sample sequenced in a study of T cell repertoires in cytomegalovirus infection. TCRdb re-called the reads through MiXCR, storing one row per CDR3 protein. The table shows tens of thousands of distinct CDR3 sequences, with 3% to 4.5% occurring only once. The sequenced material came from PBMCs. The origin of the receptors is a human donor in good health (CMV status not recorded). Some clones in this sample may be carry-over from other donors' samples.

This clonotype was detected many times. The V gene is TRBV28, the J gene TRBJ2-1, with 8 bases aligning to TRBD1. V was clipped by 3 bases and J by 6 bases; unmatched bases: 4. This CDR3 spans 14 amino acids. CDR1 MDHEN and CDR2 SYDVKM come from the germline V gene. DNA for the CDR3: TGTGCCAGCAGTTTGGACAGGGTCCGCAATGAGCAGTTCTTC. It codes for CASSLDRVRNEQFF.

This clonotype occurred many times. The V and J genes are TRBV12-3 or TRBV12-4 and TRBJ2-7; a weak D match, TRBD2 (5 bases). CDR3 length: 11 amino acids. Trimming cost V 8 bases and J 9 bases, with 14 bases left between them. For the CDR3, the DNA is TGTGCCAGCGGGGTGGGAGTCTCGCAGTACTTC. This codes for CASGVGVSQYF.

This clonotype was seen many times. V usage is TRBV7-8 and J usage is TRBJ2-7; 9 bases map to TRBD1. V was clipped by 8 bases and J by 5 bases; unmatched bases: 7. The CDR3 is made up of 13 amino acids. The germline CDR1 and CDR2 sequences are SGHVS and FQNEAQ. The CDR3 spells CASLVDRGHEQYF. The CDR3 DNA reads as TGTGCCAGCCTTGTGGACAGGGGCCACGAGCAGTACTTC. The full variable domain, with the rest looked up from reference TRBV7-8 and TRBJ2-7, is GAGVSQSPRYKVAKRGQDVALRCDPISGHVSLFWYQQALGQGPEFLTYFQNEAQLDKSGLPSDRFFAERPEGSVSTLKIQRTQQEDSAVYLCASLVDRGHEQYFGPGTRLTVT.

This clonotype was counted ten times or more. The chain combines TRBV5-6 with TRBJ1-2, with a weak D call TRBD1 (5 bases). Trimming shortened V by 0 bases and J by 2 bases, and 8 bases separated the two germline ends. The germline CDR1 and CDR2 sequences are SGHDT and YYEEEE. CDR3 length equals 14 residues. The CDR3 spells CASSLAGVNYGYTF. In DNA form, the CDR3 reads TGTGCCAGCAGCTTGGCGGGGGTCAACTATGGCTACACCTTC.

This clonotype has ten or more counts. The rearrangement links TRBV7-2 to TRBJ2-1, with 12 bases matching TRBD2. The CDR3 sequence is 15 residues long. V was clipped by 4 bases and J by 5 bases; unmatched bases: 3. Germline lookup yields CDR1 SGHTA and CDR2 FQGNSA. CDR3: CASSSRTSGDNEQFF. In nucleotides, the CDR3 is TGTGCCAGCAGCTCTAGGACTAGCGGGGACAATGAGCAGTTCTTC.

This clonotype has at least ten counts. The CDR3 region has the DNA TGTGCCAGCAGCTTAACTATTGGTCGCCTCCACGAGCAGTACTTC. Translation gives CASSLTIGRLHEQYF. This chain connects TRBV5-4 to TRBJ2-7; D ambiguous. V lost 2 bases, J lost 5 bases, and 17 bases lay in between. The CDR3 totals 15 residues. Germline V CDR1 and CDR2: SGHNT, YYREEE (reference sequence). Filled out from reference TRBV5-4 and TRBJ2-7, the complete variable domain reads ETGVTQSPTHLIKTRGQQVTLRCSSQSGHNTVSWYQQALGQGPQFIFQYYREEENGRGNFPPRFSGLQFPNYSSELNVNALELDDSALYLCASSLTIGRLHEQYFGPGTRLTVT.

J is TRBJ1-5 and V is TRBV7-2; D is uncertain. The CDR3 totals 16 residues. Trimming took off 8 bases at V and 0 bases at J, with 17 bases between the two ends. From germline, CDR1 is SGHTA and CDR2 FQGNSA. The CDR3 nucleotides are TGTGCCAGCTCAAACCGGGGTCACTATAGCAATCAGCCCCAGCATTTT. This gives the protein CASSNRGHYSNQPQHF.

This clonotype came up many times. The chain combines TRBV6-8 with TRBJ1-1; a possible D gene is TRBD1 (6 bases). The CDR3 has 14 residues. The V end lost 10 bases, the J end lost 0 bases, and 15 bases lay between the germline ends. Germline V gene sequence: CDR1 MNHGY, CDR2 SAAAGT. The CDR3 bases are TGTGCCACAATAGAGACAGGAATGAACACTGAAGCTTTCTTT. Encoded protein: CATIETGMNTEAFF.